A single sample is the source of the 8 T cell receptor beta chains below, sequenced in a study of T cells expressing NK-cell markers. For each CDR3 protein, TCRdb gives one entry from its re-call of the 5' RACE reads, without DNA. This repertoire includes 500,000 to 600,000 distinct CDR3 sequences. Sample: blood T cells: a sorted CD56 or NKG2C T cell subset, CD4+ or CD8+ T cells, or bulk PBMC T cells (not recorded which). The receptors were gathered from a man between 18 and 35 years old in good health.

The chain couples TRBV6-6 to TRBJ1-2; TCRdb gives TRBD1 as the D gene, but with no DNA this cannot be confirmed. The CDR3 totals 12 residues. CDR1 and CDR2 (germline): MNHNY, SVGAGI (reference sequence). The CDR3 sequence is CASTSGLGGYTF.

The V and J genes are TRBV7-8 and TRBJ1-1. The CDR3 covers 17 residues. Per germline, CDR1 SGHVS and CDR2 FQNEAQ. The CDR3 sequence: CASSLDGTAFMNTEAFF.

This chain joins TRBV21-1 and TRBJ2-5; the TCRdb call, TRBD2, lacks DNA for checking. TRBV21-1 is designated a pseudogene. The length of the CDR3 is 18 residues. The CDR3 region is CASSTQGRTSGRKETQYF.

This sequence joins TRBV28 and TRBJ1-5. There are 14 residues in the CDR3. From germline, CDR1 is MDHEN and CDR2 SYDVKM. The chain's CDR3 is CASIGQMMEQPQHF.

This chain links TRBV6-1 with TRBJ1-3; TCRdb calls TRBD1, which cannot be checked without DNA. The germline gives CDR1 MNHNS, CDR2 SASEGT. CDR3 length: 15 residues. CDR3 protein: CASRLGQLSGNTIYF.

This rearrangement joins TRBV29-1 to TRBJ1-2; without DNA, the TCRdb call of TRBD1 cannot be checked. The CDR3 spans 13 residues. From germline, CDR1 is SQVTM and CDR2 ANQGSEA. The CDR3 reads CSVEVDPVYGYTF.

The chain recombines TRBV20-1 with TRBJ2-2; TCRdb's assignment of TRBD1 cannot be checked, as there is no DNA. Germline CDR1 DFQATT, CDR2 SNEGSKA (reference sequence). The CDR3 runs to 15 residues. The CDR3 reads CSARDRGQGTGELFF.

The chain carries TRBV20-1 and TRBJ1-1. The CDR3 runs to 13 residues. In germline, CDR1 is DFQATT, CDR2 SNEGSKA (reference sequence). Here the CDR3 reads CSARMGRDTEAFF.